Presented here are 17 T cell receptor beta chains from one specimen sequenced in a study of blood T cell repertoires in COVID-19. The table came from immunoSEQ multiplex PCR; TCRdb's copy has only in-frame clones and leaves some out. The sample lists roughly 160,000 clones; about 85% were seen once. Sequencing was carried out using peripheral blood. The receptors were sampled from a man older than 75 with COVID-19, enrolled during active disease.

J is TRBJ2-5 and V is TRBV20-1; D unresolved. The CDR3 extends over 12 amino acids. V gave up 3 bases and J gave up 5 bases, with 10 bases separating them. Germline V gives CDR1 DFQATT, CDR2 SNEGSKA (reference sequence). This CDR3 is CSASVAPETQYF. As DNA, the CDR3 is TGCAGTGCTAGTGTGGCCCCCGAGACCCAGTACTTC.

V usage is TRBV27 and J usage is TRBJ1-5; the D gene is possibly TRBD1 (6 bases). CDR1 and CDR2 from the germline V gene are MNHEY and SMNVEV (reference sequence). The V end lost 0 bases, the J end lost 7 bases, and 19 bases lay between the germline ends. The CDR3 runs to 17 residues. The CDR3 sequence is CASSLSTRGGSKQPQHF. DNA of the CDR3: TGTGCCAGCAGTTTATCGACCCGCGGGGGCTCGAAGCAGCCCCAGCATTTT.

The CDR3 loop is CASQRGPNYGYTF. CDR3 in DNA: TGTGCCAGCCAGCGGGGCCCTAACTATGGCTACACCTTC. The rearrangement uses TRBV12-3 or TRBV12-4 and TRBJ1-2, with TRBD1 as a possible D gene (5 bases). V lost 8 bases and J 0 bases, leaving 10 bases between the germline ends. The CDR3 contains 13 residues.

The J gene is TRBJ1-2, the V gene TRBV2, with a tentative D call TRBD1 (6 bases). The CDR3 contains 14 residues. V was shortened by 4 bases and J by 7 bases, with 16 bases between the two germline ends. Germline V gene lookup returns CDR1 SNHLY and CDR2 FYNNEI. The CDR3 here is CASSGTEFWGGYTF. The DNA for the CDR3 is TGTGCCAGCAGTGGGACAGAGTTTTGGGGTGGCTACACCTTC.

As DNA, the CDR3 is TGCAGTGCTAGTGAGTCAGTAAATCAGCCCCAGCATTTT. As protein: CSASESVNQPQHF. The chain combines TRBV20-1 with TRBJ1-5; D unclear. The CDR3 spans 13 residues. Trimming cost V 3 bases and J 4 bases, with 10 bases left between them. Germline V gene data show CDR1 as DFQATT and CDR2 as SNEGSKA (reference sequence).

The rearrangement links TRBV5-1 to TRBJ2-3; 7 bases line up with TRBD1. This CDR3 contains 16 residues. Per germline, CDR1 SGHRS and CDR2 YFSETQ. With V trimmed by 4 bases and J by 4 bases, 12 bases remained unmatched. CDR3 amino acids: CASSRLDRAGADTQYF. CDR3 bases: TGCGCCAGCAGCCGCCTCGACAGGGCTGGGGCAGATACGCAGTATTTT.

The genes are TRBV19 and TRBJ1-6; D gene ambiguous. CDR1 LNHDA and CDR2 SQIVND come from the germline V gene (reference sequence). The CDR3 length is 15 residues. V shed 7 bases and J shed 0 bases, with 10 bases lying between them. The CDR3 nucleotides read TGTGCCAGTATGGGAGCAAGCTCCTATAATTCACCCCTCCACTTT. This gives the protein CASMGASSYNSPLHF.

The J gene is TRBJ2-5, the V gene TRBV2; D not resolved. The CDR3 runs 12 residues. Trimming removed 6 bases at V and 1 base at J, with 6 bases between. Germline loops: CDR1 SNHLY, CDR2 FYNNEI. The CDR3 is CASSLTQETQYF. CDR3 nucleotide sequence: TGTGCCAGCAGCCTAACCCAAGAGACCCAGTACTTC.

The chain employs TRBV5-1 and TRBJ2-2; 7 nucleotides line up with TRBD2. This CDR3 spans 15 amino acids. CDR1 is SGHRS, CDR2 YFSETQ, per germline. Trimming removed 4 bases from V and 1 base from J; junction bases left unmatched: 4. CDR3 loop: CASSPGGGNTGELFF. In DNA, the CDR3 is TGCGCCAGCAGCCCCGGCGGGGGGAACACCGGGGAGCTGTTTTTT.

This chain joins TRBV3-1 (or the pseudogene TRBV3-2) and TRBJ2-7; D is ambiguous. Germline values: CDR1 LGHDT, CDR2 YNNKEL (reference sequence). With 0 bases removed from V and 3 bases from J, the gap between germline ends came to 12 bases. The CDR3 sequence is 15 residues long. This CDR3 reads CASSQDTLPRYEQYF. In nucleotides, the CDR3 is TGTGCCAGCAGCCAAGATACCTTACCGCGCTACGAGCAGTACTTC.

The chain combines TRBV18 with TRBJ2-1; weak D call: TRBD2 (5 bases). In germline, CDR1 is KGHSH, CDR2 LQKENI. The CDR3 loop spans 14 amino acids. Trimming took off 0 bases at V and 5 bases at J, with 8 bases between the two ends. The CDR3 spells CASSPPEGNNEQFF. In DNA form, the CDR3 reads TGTGCCAGCTCACCACCAGAGGGTAACAATGAGCAGTTCTTC. The entire variable domain, with the rest obtained from reference TRBV18 and TRBJ2-1, is as follows: NAGVMQNPRHLVRRRGQEARLRCSPMKGHSHVYWYRQLPEEGLKFMVYLQKENIIDESGMPKERFSAEFPKEGPSILRIQQVVRGDSAAYFCASSPPEGNNEQFFGPGTRLTVL.

The chain carries TRBV28 and TRBJ1-2, with 7 nucleotides matching TRBD1. J was trimmed by 8 bases and V by 2 bases; bases with no gene match: 8. The CDR3 has 14 residues. Germline CDR1 and CDR2: MDHEN and SYDVKM. CDR3 sequence reads: CASSLGGQIYGYTF. The CDR3 DNA reads as TGTGCCAGCAGTTTAGGGGGACAGATCTACGGCTACACCTTC.

The chain employs TRBV6-6 and TRBJ2-5; 7 nucleotides align to TRBD1. In germline, CDR1 is MNHNY, CDR2 SVGAGI (reference sequence). The V and J ends lost 4 bases and 0 bases, in that order; junction bases with no gene match: 5. This CDR3 spans 15 amino acids. In DNA, the CDR3 is TGTGCCAGCAGTTCACCACAGGGGTACCAAGAGACCCAGTACTTC. It translates to CASSSPQGYQETQYF.

This clone has a handful of counts. The chain links TRBV14 to TRBJ2-5, with 7 bases lining up with TRBD1. V lost 4 bases to trimming and J lost 0 bases; unmatched junction nucleotides: 2. The CDR3 length is 14 residues. Germline-derived CDR1 and CDR2 are SGHDN and FVKESK. CDR3 amino acids: CASSLQGYQETQYF. CDR3 DNA: TGTGCCAGCAGCCTACAGGGGTACCAAGAGACCCAGTACTTC. Using reference TRBV14 and TRBJ2-5 for the parts outside the CDR3, the full variable domain is EAGVTQFPSHSVIEKGQTVTLRCDPISGHDNLYWYRRVMGKEIKFLLHFVKESKQDESGMPNNRFLAERTGGTYSTLKVQPAELEDSGVYFCASSLQGYQETQYFGPGTRLLVL.

The chain combines TRBV7-3 with TRBJ2-7, with a weak D call TRBD1 (6 bases). Germline CDR1 and CDR2: SGHTA and FQGTGA. Trimming stripped 3 bases from V and 0 bases from J, with 12 bases between. This CDR3 is built from 15 residues. The CDR3 region is CASSFGDTSSYEQYF. DNA for the CDR3: TGTGCCAGCAGCTTCGGGGACACGAGCTCCTACGAGCAGTACTTC.

This clone was seen a single time. This chain joins TRBV25-1 and TRBJ1-6; TRBD1 aligns across 9 bases. CDR1 and CDR2 (germline): MGHDK, SYGVNS. The ends lost 8 bases at V and 7 bases at J; junction bases unmatched: 6. The length of the CDR3 is 14 residues. The CDR3 coding sequence is TGTGCCAGCGGAGGACAGGGGACGAATTCACCCCTCCACTTT. This encodes CASGGQGTNSPLHF.

This clone was observed a few times. The V call is TRBV2, the J call TRBJ2-5, with unresolved D. The CDR3 runs to 11 residues. Trimming left V 4 bases short and J 2 bases short, with 2 bases between. The germline gives CDR1 SNHLY, CDR2 FYNNEI. CDR3 DNA sequence: TGTGCCAGCAGTGTACAAGAGACCCAGTACTTC. Translating it yields CASSVQETQYF.